This T cell receptor beta chain comes out of a study of OX40 agonist ivuxolimab in advanced cancers. Profiling relied on immunoSEQ multiplex PCR, and the TCRdb table lists in-frame clones only, not all of them. Among about 50,000 clones listed, about 90% were seen once. Findings and caveats of the study: The study did not work out the antigen specificity of the expanded peripheral T cells. Normalized T-cell clonal expansion was also low in some nonresponders.

Details on this clone: Its antigen is undetermined.

Germline loops: CDR1 SGHKS, CDR2 YYEKEE (reference sequence). The CDR3 is 16 residues long. Trimming pared 0 bases from V and 5 bases from J, leaving 17 bases between. The input for sequencing was CD4+ or CD8+ T cells sorted from blood, taken in a trial of the OX40 agonist ivuxolimab. This chain connects TRBV5-5 to TRBJ1-1; D not resolved. This receptor was taken from an adult with an advanced solid tumor such as melanoma, head and neck, liver or kidney cancer. The CDR3, as DNA: TGTGCCAGCAGCTTGGTTGTGCACTCCGCGAGGACTGAAGCTTTCTTT. Its protein product is CASSLVVHSARTEAFF.